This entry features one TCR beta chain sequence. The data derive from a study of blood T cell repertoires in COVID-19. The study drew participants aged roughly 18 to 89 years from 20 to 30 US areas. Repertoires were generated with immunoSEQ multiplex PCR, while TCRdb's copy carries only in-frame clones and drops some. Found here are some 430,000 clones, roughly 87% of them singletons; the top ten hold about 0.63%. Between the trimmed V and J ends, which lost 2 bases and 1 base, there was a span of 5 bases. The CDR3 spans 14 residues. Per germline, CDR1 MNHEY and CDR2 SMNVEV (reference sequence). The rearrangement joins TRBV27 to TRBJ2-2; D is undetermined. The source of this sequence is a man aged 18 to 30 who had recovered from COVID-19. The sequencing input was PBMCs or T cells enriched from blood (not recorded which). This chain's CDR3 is CASSLMRNTGELFF. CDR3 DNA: TGTGCCAGCAGTTTAATGAGGAACACCGGGGAGCTGTTTTTT.